This TCR beta chain was documented in a study of identical twins. The study's findings and limits: Its conclusions, products of cross-sectional statistical analysis, did not come from following the same donors. Models underestimated TCR alpha sharing (out-of-frame) in monozygotic twins.

In its sample, this clonotype was seen many times. The antigen is undetermined. Unique molecular identifiers were present on the cDNA, which also gained a universal primer site by template switching. TCRdb called the 5' RACE reads again in MiXCR, with one record for every CDR3 protein. The sample carries 350,000 to 450,000 distinct CDR3 sequences, less than 20% recorded once. The CDR3 runs to 14 residues. The V end was cut by 0 bases, the J end by 2 bases, with 3 bases between. Germline values: CDR1 SGHDT, CDR2 YYEEEE. Only healthy Caucasians were enrolled as donors. Specimen: naive T cells sorted from blood. This clonotype originated in a man aged 50 to 60 in good health. The chain uses TRBV5-6 and TRBJ2-6; unclear D gene. This CDR3 reads CASSLVAGANVLTF. For the CDR3, the DNA is TGTGCCAGCAGCTTGGTTGCTGGGGCCAACGTCCTGACTTTC. The full variable domain, completed using reference TRBV5-6 and TRBJ2-6, is DAGVTQSPTHLIKTRGQQVTLRCSPKSGHDTVSWYQQALGQGPQFIFQYYEEEERQRGNFPDRFSGHQFPNYSSELNVNALLLGDSALYLCASSLVAGANVLTFGAGSRLTVL.